Presented here are 26 T cell receptor beta chains from one specimen sequenced in a study of CD8 T cells in Susac syndrome. A quantity of 0.5 to 1 ug RNA underwent reverse transcription using random hexamers. Using its own MiXCR run on the immunoSEQ multiplex PCR reads, TCRdb lists one record per CDR3 protein. The repertoire holds fewer than 200,000 distinct CDR3 sequences, with under 95% as singletons. Sequences were obtained from CD4+ T cells from PBMCs. The receptors shown here come from a human donor with Susac syndrome.

The rearrangement uses TRBV4-2 and TRBJ2-2; 9 bases map to TRBD2. In germline, CDR1 is LGHNA, CDR2 YNFKEQ. Trimming at V came to 1 base and at J to 6 bases, leaving 0 bases not matched to a gene. The CDR3 length is 14 residues. CDR3 loop: CASSQGGGAGELFF. The CDR3 nucleotides read TGTGCCAGCAGCCAAGGCGGGGGGGCCGGGGAGCTGTTTTTT.

The gene calls are TRBV5-1 and TRBJ1-2; 8 positions agree with TRBD1. The junction had 6 bases not matched to a gene; V was cut back by 4 bases and J by 4 bases. The CDR3 has 14 residues. Germline assignment: CDR1 SGHRS and CDR2 YFSETQ. The CDR3 DNA is TGCGCCAGCAGCCAACAGGGGGGGACCTATGGCTACACCTTC. This gives the protein CASSQQGGTYGYTF.

The chain links TRBV4-3 to TRBJ1-2, with a weak D call TRBD1 (6 bases). CDR1 is LGHNA, CDR2 YSLEER, per germline. Trimming shortened V by 0 bases and J by 3 bases, and 14 bases separated the two germline ends. The CDR3 has 16 residues. CDR3 sequence (DNA): TGCGCCAGCAGCCAAGATTGGGGGGGCGGGGACTATGGCTACACCTTC. This gives the protein CASSQDWGGGDYGYTF.

In its sample, this clonotype was seen once. The V call is TRBV2, the J call TRBJ2-5, with a possible D match to TRBD2 (5 bases). The germline V and J ends were trimmed by 6 bases and 1 base, with 15 bases remaining between them. This CDR3 region has 15 residues. The germline gives CDR1 SNHLY, CDR2 FYNNEI. The CDR3 here is CASRGNWTFQETQYF. CDR3 DNA: TGTGCCAGCAGGGGTAATTGGACTTTCCAAGAGACCCAGTACTTC. Full variable domain (missing parts from reference TRBV2 and TRBJ2-5): EPEVTQTPSHQVTQMGQEVILRCVPISNHLYFYWYRQILGQKVEFLVSFYNNEISEKSEIFDDQFSVERPDGSNFTLKIRSTKLEDSAMYFCASRGNWTFQETQYFGPGTRLLVL.

V gene TRBV12-3 or TRBV12-4 combines with J gene TRBJ2-5; D remains ambiguous. The CDR3 length is 14 residues. The ends were cut back, 5 bases at V and 2 bases at J, with 12 bases in the middle. In DNA form, the CDR3 reads TGTGCCAGCAGTCCCCTAGGTCGGCAAGAGACCCAGTACTTC. Its protein product is CASSPLGRQETQYF.

This clonotype was counted between two and nine times. The chain joins TRBV7-2 to TRBJ1-5; D not certain. Trimming cost V 5 bases and J 0 bases, with 14 bases left between them. Germline-derived CDR1 and CDR2 are SGHTA and FQGNSA. This CDR3 region has 16 residues. The CDR3, as DNA: TGTGCCAGCAGCCCCATCCGGAGGGCTAGCAATCAGCCCCAGCATTTT. This encodes CASSPIRRASNQPQHF.

This clonotype was seen once. The genes are TRBV2 and TRBJ2-7, with TRBD2 as a possible D gene (6 bases). Per germline, CDR1 SNHLY and CDR2 FYNNEI. Trimming took 7 bases from V and 5 from J, leaving 15 bases between them. There are 13 residues in the CDR3. The CDR3, as DNA: TGTGCCAGCATTAGAATGCGGGGTGACGAGCAGTACTTC. Translated: CASIRMRGDEQYF.

CDR3 loop: CASSLPSGQGYGYTF. In nucleotides, the CDR3 is TGTGCCAGCAGTTTGCCCTCCGGACAGGGCTATGGCTACACCTTC. The chain uses TRBV12-3 or TRBV12-4 and TRBJ1-2; 8 bases are a match to TRBD1. The CDR3 has 15 amino acids. V dropped 3 bases and J dropped 4; count of bases not matched to a gene: 7.

Notes on this clonotype: The junction does not match germline at one end; this may be a read error. The V and J genes are TRBV9 and TRBJ1-5; unclear D gene. Germline CDR1 reads SGDLS; CDR2 reads YYNGEE. This CDR3 contains 13 residues. CDR3 in DNA: TGTGCCAACAGCCCAGATGTAAATCAGCCCCAGCATTTT. It specifies CANSPDVNQPQHF. Filled out from reference TRBV9 and TRBJ1-5, the complete variable domain reads DSGVTQTPKHLITATGQRVTLRCSPRSGDLSVYWYQQSLDQGLQFLIQYYNGEERAKGNILERFSAQQFPDLHSELNLSSLELGDSALYFCANSPDVNQPQHFGDGTRLSIL.

The rearrangement uses TRBV29-1 and TRBJ2-7; TRBD1 is a possible D gene (6 bases). Between the trimmed V and J ends, which lost 3 bases and 5 bases, there was a span of 17 bases. The germline V gene has CDR1 SQVTM and CDR2 ANQGSEA. The CDR3 loop spans 14 amino acids. CDR3 protein: CSVDQGKGYDEQYF. As DNA, the CDR3 is TGCAGCGTTGACCAGGGGAAGGGATACGACGAGCAGTACTTC.

The chain uses TRBV7-2 and TRBJ2-6; D uncertain. The V end was cut by 7 bases, the J end by 0 bases, with 4 bases between. Germline V gene data show CDR1 as SGHTA and CDR2 as FQGNSA. This CDR3 is built from 13 residues. As DNA, the CDR3 is TGTGCCAGCACACCCTCTGGGGCCAACGTCCTGACTTTC. As protein: CASTPSGANVLTF.

This chain joins TRBV5-1 and TRBJ2-1; 8 bases match TRBD1. CDR1 is SGHRS, CDR2 YFSETQ, per germline. V trimming: 0 bases; J trimming: 3 bases; junction bases outside the gene matches: 2. The length of the CDR3 is 15 residues. CDR3 coding DNA: TGCGCCAGCAGCTTGGTACAGGGGGTCTACAATGAGCAGTTCTTC. As protein: CASSLVQGVYNEQFF. Full variable domain (outside the CDR3, taken from reference TRBV5-1 and TRBJ2-1): KAGVTQTPRYLIKTRGQQVTLSCSPISGHRSVSWYQQTPGQGLQFLFEYFSETQRNKGNFPGRFSGRQFSNSRSEMNVSTLELGDSALYLCASSLVQGVYNEQFFGPGTRLTVL.

The chain uses TRBV20-1 and TRBJ1-1; D is unresolved. Germline loops: CDR1 DFQATT, CDR2 SNEGSKA (reference sequence). The CDR3 extends over 15 amino acids. Trimming removed 0 bases from V and 2 bases from J, with 13 bases in between. The CDR3 sequence is CSARERAGGNTEAFF. CDR3 nucleotide sequence: TGCAGTGCTAGAGAACGTGCGGGAGGCAACACTGAAGCTTTCTTT.

The chain joins TRBV5-5 to TRBJ1-2, with 7 bases that match TRBD1. From germline, CDR1 is SGHKS and CDR2 YYEKEE (reference sequence). With 3 bases clipped from V and 8 bases from J, the junction kept 13 bases outside the gene matches. The CDR3 covers 15 residues. CDR3 sequence reads: CASSSPRDSGGGYTF. The CDR3 coding sequence is TGTGCCAGCAGCTCACCCCGGGACAGTGGAGGGGGCTACACCTTC.

The rearrangement links TRBV18 to TRBJ2-7; 7 positions match TRBD2. V shed 1 base and J 0 bases; nucleotides not matched to a gene: 6. This CDR3 has 16 residues. Germline lookup yields CDR1 KGHSH and CDR2 LQKENI. The CDR3 nucleotides read TGTGCCAGCTCACCACGGGCGGGGGACCTCTCCTACGAGCAGTACTTC. Protein: CASSPRAGDLSYEQYF.

The V gene is TRBV5-4, the J gene TRBJ2-1; D is undetermined. V lost 2 bases and J 6 bases, leaving 12 bases between the germline ends. The CDR3 length is 14 residues. Germline CDR1 is SGHNT and CDR2 is YYREEE (reference sequence). CDR3 nucleotides: TGTGCCAGCAGCTTACCGTCCCGCTTCAATGAGCAGTTCTTC. Protein product: CASSLPSRFNEQFF.

This CDR3 is CASRTGGVTGELFF. Here the CDR3 DNA reads TGTGCCAGCAGAACAGGGGGGGTGACCGGGGAGCTGTTTTTT. This chain connects TRBV2 to TRBJ2-2; TRBD1 might be the D (8 bases). The CDR3 consists of 14 residues. V shed 6 bases and J shed 5 bases, with 13 bases lying between them. Looked up from germline, CDR1 is SNHLY and CDR2 is FYNNEI.

The V call is TRBV11-2, the J call TRBJ1-2; D might be TRBD1 (6 bases). In germline, CDR1 is SGHAT, CDR2 FQNNGV. V was cut by 1 base and J by 5 bases, with 14 bases left in between. The CDR3 loop spans 15 amino acids. The CDR3 coding sequence is TGTGCCAGCAGCTTAGCCCCGGGGGCCAAATATGGCTACACCTTC. Protein product: CASSLAPGAKYGYTF.

The rearrangement uses TRBV20-1 and TRBJ1-4; D is perhaps TRBD1 (5 bases). The germline CDR1 and CDR2 sequences are DFQATT and SNEGSKA (reference sequence). The V end was cut by 0 bases, the J end by 8 bases, with 16 bases between. The CDR3 consists of 15 residues. CDR3 nucleotides: TGCAGTGCTAGAGATAACAGGTGGGGTGCGGAAAAACTGTTTTTT. It is translated as CSARDNRWGAEKLFF.

The chain employs TRBV15 and TRBJ2-7; TRBD1 matches at 7 bases. V shed 4 bases, J shed 3 bases, and the junction held 6 bases outside the gene matches. The CDR3 has 14 amino acids. The germline V gene encodes CDR1 LNHNV and CDR2 YYDKDF (reference sequence). The CDR3 here is CATSTRDRSYEQYF. Here the CDR3 DNA reads TGTGCCACCAGCACCCGGGACAGAAGCTACGAGCAGTACTTC.

This clonotype was observed a handful of times. The gene calls are TRBV4-2 and TRBJ1-2; 12 nucleotides match TRBD1. The CDR3 runs 15 residues. Germline V gene data show CDR1 as LGHNA and CDR2 as YNFKEQ. Trimming removed 3 bases from V and 4 bases from J; junction bases left unmatched: 3. Here the CDR3 reads CASSQGTGGSYGYTF. In DNA, the CDR3 is TGTGCCAGCAGCCAGGGGACAGGGGGCTCCTATGGCTACACCTTC.

The CDR3 DNA reads TGTGCCTCCGGAAGGGGGGGCGGGGAGCTGTTTTTT. This codes for CASGRGGGELFF. The chain has TRBV6-5 and TRBJ2-2; weak D call: TRBD2 (7 bases). Trimming left V 11 bases short and J 7 bases short, with 14 bases between. The V gene's germline CDR1 is MNHEY and CDR2 SVGAGI. This CDR3 comprises 12 residues.

The chain couples TRBV29-1 to TRBJ2-3; tentatively, D is TRBD1 (5 bases). Germline assignment: CDR1 SQVTM and CDR2 ANQGSEA. This CDR3 spans 16 amino acids. Deletions cut 1 base from V and 0 bases from J, with 14 bases between. The CDR3 DNA follows: TGCAGCGTTGAAGGTCTACCCCAGGGAAGCACAGATACGCAGTATTTT. This translates into CSVEGLPQGSTDTQYF.

The V gene is TRBV19, the J gene TRBJ1-2; no clear D gene. V lost 0 bases and J lost 4, with 6 bases in between. The V gene's germline CDR1 is LNHDA and CDR2 SQIVND (reference sequence). CDR3 size: 13 residues. CDR3 nucleotides: TGTGCCAGTAGTATAGATGGCGTCTATGGCTACACCTTC. Its protein is CASSIDGVYGYTF.

The chain combines TRBV9 with TRBJ2-5; either TRBD1 or TRBD2 may supply D (5 bases each). V lost 0 bases and J 2 bases, leaving 14 bases between the germline ends. CDR1 is SGDLS and CDR2 is YYNGEE in the germline V gene. The CDR3 length is 16 residues. The CDR3 coding sequence is TGTGCCAGCAGCGTAGATACCGGGGCAGGACAAGAGACCCAGTACTTC. Protein: CASSVDTGAGQETQYF.

This clonotype was observed a single time. This rearrangement joins TRBV7-3 to TRBJ1-1; D ambiguous. The V gene's germline CDR1 is SGHTA and CDR2 FQGTGA. V was pared by 2 bases and J by 2 bases, with 9 bases between. The CDR3 length is 14 residues. The CDR3 reads CASSLLPGNTEAFF. CDR3 in DNA: TGTGCCAGCAGCTTATTGCCGGGAAACACTGAAGCTTTCTTT.